Each of the 22 T cell receptor beta chains below was sequenced from the same sample in a study of blood T cell repertoires in COVID-19. Using immunoSEQ multiplex PCR, the repertoire was profiled, and TCRdb retains in-frame clones only, with some absent. Seen here are about 94,000 clones, over 75% observed once, and the top ten hold 7.4%. The specimen sequenced was peripheral blood. Receptors originate from a human donor with acute or convalescent COVID-19. The donor label of this sample is uncertain.

This chain uses TRBV7-9 with TRBJ2-5; a weak D match, TRBD1 (6 bases). The CDR3 is 13 residues long. The V and J ends lost 1 base and 5 bases respectively, with 8 bases between them. Germline CDR1 SEHNR, CDR2 FQNEAQ (reference sequence). The CDR3 DNA sequence: TGTGCCAGCAGCTTAGGGGGGCGGGAGACCCAGTACTTC. Translated: CASSLGGRETQYF.

This clone was found once. The V call is TRBV6-2 or TRBV6-3, the J call TRBJ2-5, with 10 bases lining up with TRBD1. CDR1 is MNHEY, CDR2 SVGEGT, per germline. J gave up 3 bases and V 4 bases, and 2 bases lay outside the gene matches. The length of the CDR3 is 14 residues. The CDR3 here is CASSSGTGEETQYF. The DNA for the CDR3 is TGTGCCAGCAGTTCCGGGACAGGGGAAGAGACCCAGTACTTC.

The gene calls are TRBV5-6 and TRBJ2-7, with a possible D match to TRBD1 (5 bases). V lost 1 base and J lost 0, with 11 bases in between. This CDR3 is 15 amino acids long. Germline V gene data show CDR1 as SGHDT and CDR2 as YYEEEE. The CDR3 is CASSLFGQGSYEQYF. The CDR3 DNA reads as TGTGCCAGCAGCTTGTTCGGACAAGGCTCCTACGAGCAGTACTTC.

This clone was observed a single time. The rearrangement uses TRBV6-2 or TRBV6-3 and TRBJ2-3; D perhaps matches TRBD2 (5 bases). Trimming took 6 bases from V and 9 from J, leaving 16 bases between them. The CDR3 loop spans 13 amino acids. Germline V CDR1 and CDR2: MNHEY, SVGEGT. CDR3 in DNA: TGTGCCAGCAGCCCCGGTTCCCCGGGGACGCAGTATTTT. It codes for CASSPGSPGTQYF.

This chain links TRBV19 with TRBJ2-5; 7 bases match TRBD1. The CDR3 is made up of 14 amino acids. J gave up 5 bases and V 8 bases, and 11 bases lay outside the gene matches. The germline V gene encodes CDR1 LNHDA and CDR2 SQIVND (reference sequence). The chain's CDR3 is CASSDRAALETQYF. The CDR3 bases are TGTGCCAGTTCAGACAGGGCCGCGTTGGAGACCCAGTACTTC.

This clone was seen a few times. The chain joins TRBV5-8 to TRBJ2-7, with 10 positions matching TRBD1. From germline, CDR1 is SGHTS and CDR2 YDEGEE. The CDR3 contains 14 residues. The ends lost 2 bases at V and 5 bases at J; junction bases unmatched: 4. This CDR3 reads CASSLDRGLNEQYF. As DNA, the CDR3 is TGTGCCAGCAGCTTAGACAGGGGGCTCAACGAGCAGTACTTC.

The gene calls are TRBV5-4 and TRBJ2-5; 7 bases match TRBD2. CDR3 length equals 17 residues. V shed 4 bases and J 1 base; nucleotides not matched to a gene: 13. Germline CDR1 SGHNT, CDR2 YYREEE (reference sequence). CDR3 residues: CASSTGGNRAPQETQYF. The CDR3 DNA reads as TGTGCCAGCAGCACCGGGGGGAATCGGGCACCCCAAGAGACCCAGTACTTC.

This clone was detected a few times. The gene calls are TRBV15 and TRBJ2-7; perhaps TRBD2 as D (6 bases). The V and J ends lost 0 bases and 0 bases respectively, with 6 bases between them. CDR3 size: 14 residues. Germline V gene data show CDR1 as LNHNV and CDR2 as YYDKDF (reference sequence). The CDR3 DNA sequence: TGTGCCACCAGCAGAGACGGGAGCTCCTACGAGCAGTACTTC. This codes for CATSRDGSSYEQYF.

V gene TRBV6-6 combines with J gene TRBJ1-5; 8 nucleotides match TRBD1. J lost 11 bases, V lost 6 bases, and 12 bases had no gene match. Germline CDR1 MNHNY, CDR2 SVGAGI (reference sequence). This CDR3 contains 14 residues. CDR3 DNA sequence: TGTGCCAGCAGGGACGGACAGGGACTTAAGTCCCAGCATTTT. This encodes CASRDGQGLKSQHF.

Here the CDR3 DNA reads TGTGCCAGTAGCCAACTAGCGGGTGCTTACAATGAGCAGTTCTTC. Translation gives CASSQLAGAYNEQFF. The chain carries TRBV19 and TRBJ2-1; 9 nucleotides agree with TRBD2. CDR3 length: 15 amino acids. Per the germline V gene, CDR1 is LNHDA and CDR2 is SQIVND (reference sequence). Trimming cost V 6 bases and J 4 bases; bases outside gene matches: 7. Complete variable domain (other parts from reference TRBV19 and TRBJ2-1): DGGITQSPKYLFRKEGQNVTLSCEQNLNHDAMYWYRQDPGQGLRLIYYSQIVNDFQKGDIAEGYSVSREKKESFPLTVTSAQKNPTAFYLCASSQLAGAYNEQFFGPGTRLTVL.

The chain recombines TRBV10-3 with TRBJ2-1; the D is unclear. V lost 6 bases to trimming and J lost 3 bases, with 12 bases between them. Per the germline V gene, CDR1 is ENHRY and CDR2 is SYGVKD. The CDR3 spans 14 residues. The CDR3 is CAIRRGTGYNEQFF. Written as DNA, the CDR3 is TGTGCCATCAGACGCGGCACGGGCTACAATGAGCAGTTCTTC.

In its sample, this clone was seen once. This rearrangement joins TRBV19 to TRBJ2-3, with 7 bases fitting TRBD1. Per the germline V gene, CDR1 is LNHDA and CDR2 is SQIVND (reference sequence). The CDR3 sequence is 14 residues long. V lost 6 bases to trimming and J lost 1 base; unmatched junction nucleotides: 4. The chain's CDR3 is CASSRQGGTDTQYF. The CDR3 DNA is TGTGCCAGTAGCAGACAGGGAGGCACAGATACGCAGTATTTT.

V usage is TRBV6-2 or TRBV6-3 and J usage is TRBJ1-5, with D tentatively TRBD1 (6 bases). There are 15 residues in the CDR3. V lost 2 bases and J 8 bases, leaving 16 bases between the germline ends. The germline V gene has CDR1 MNHEY and CDR2 SVGEGT. The CDR3 here is CASSYTFYRVEPQHF. CDR3 nucleotide sequence: TGTGCCAGCAGTTACACCTTCTACAGGGTGGAGCCCCAGCATTTT.

This clone came up once. The chain joins TRBV11-2 to TRBJ2-3; D possibly corresponds to TRBD2 (5 bases). CDR3 length equals 14 residues. The V gene lost 6 bases and the J gene lost 5 bases, with 15 bases spanning the gap. Looked up from germline, CDR1 is SGHAT and CDR2 is FQNNGV. The chain's CDR3 is CASSYLGAVDTQYF. The CDR3 DNA follows: TGTGCCAGCAGTTACCTAGGAGCGGTAGATACGCAGTATTTT.

The rearrangement links TRBV6-4 to TRBJ2-4; 8 nucleotides match TRBD2. The CDR3 runs 14 residues. Germline V gene data show CDR1 as MRHNA and CDR2 as SNTAGT. The junction had 8 bases not matched to a gene; V was cut back by 2 bases and J by 11 bases. In DNA form, the CDR3 reads TGTGCCAGCAGTGACAGGAGCGGGGGCCTCGTTCAGTACTTC. Its protein product is CASSDRSGGLVQYF.

The chain is built from TRBV30 and TRBJ2-2; a weak D match, TRBD1 (6 bases). The germline V gene encodes CDR1 GTSNPN and CDR2 SVGIG (reference sequence). CDR3 length: 14 amino acids. V gave up 2 bases and J gave up 4 bases, with 11 bases separating them. This CDR3 is CAWSQDRSTGELFF. The DNA for the CDR3 is TGTGCCTGGAGTCAGGACAGATCCACCGGGGAGCTGTTTTTT. Filled out from reference TRBV30 and TRBJ2-2, the complete variable domain reads SQTIHQWPATLVQPVGSPLSLECTVEGTSNPNLYWYRQAAGRGLQLLFYSVGIGQISSEVPQNLSASRPQDRQFILSSKKLLLSDSGFYLCAWSQDRSTGELFFGEGSRLTVL.

In regard to this clone: The same CDR3 arises from other DNA sequences in this sample as well. The J gene is TRBJ2-1, the V gene TRBV5-1; TRBD2 aligns across 9 bases. The germline V gene has CDR1 SGHRS and CDR2 YFSETQ. The CDR3 extends over 15 amino acids. Germline trimming cut 0 bases from V and 4 bases from J; bases unmatched to any gene: 2. DNA of the CDR3: TGCGCCAGCAGCTTGGTGGCGGGGGGGTACAATGAGCAGTTCTTC. This gives the protein CASSLVAGGYNEQFF. The full variable domain, its missing parts supplied by reference TRBV5-1 and TRBJ2-1, is KAGVTQTPRYLIKTRGQQVTLSCSPISGHRSVSWYQQTPGQGLQFLFEYFSETQRNKGNFPGRFSGRQFSNSRSEMNVSTLELGDSALYLCASSLVAGGYNEQFFGPGTRLTVL.

The chain carries TRBV28 and TRBJ2-7; 7 bases line up with TRBD1. Losses at the gene ends were 6 bases for V and 3 bases for J; bases not matched to a gene: 5. Germline V gene data show CDR1 as MDHEN and CDR2 as SYDVKM. This CDR3 spans 13 amino acids. The CDR3 is CASSRTGVYEQYF. CDR3 DNA sequence: TGTGCCAGCAGCCGGACAGGAGTCTACGAGCAGTACTTC.

The chain uses TRBV7-9 and TRBJ2-7, with 7 bases matching TRBD2. V was pared by 5 bases and J by 7 bases, with 8 bases of the junction left unmatched. This CDR3 has 13 residues. CDR1 and CDR2 (germline): SEHNR, FQNEAQ (reference sequence). The CDR3 nucleotides read TGTGCCAGCAGCCCGGGGGGTAGTCTGGAGCAGTACTTC. It yields the protein CASSPGGSLEQYF.

This chain connects TRBV5-1 to TRBJ1-2; TRBD1 might be the D (5 bases). V was clipped by 2 bases and J by 7 bases, with 15 bases between them. CDR3 length equals 14 residues. The germline V gene has CDR1 SGHRS and CDR2 YFSETQ. CDR3 in amino acids: CASSLDSASGGYTF. Here the CDR3 DNA reads TGCGCCAGCAGCTTAGACAGCGCTAGTGGTGGCTACACCTTC.

This clone was counted between two and nine times. The chain couples TRBV18 to TRBJ2-2, with D possibly matching TRBD1 (6 bases). Deletions cut 3 bases from V and 5 bases from J, with 16 bases between. CDR3 length: 16 amino acids. CDR1 KGHSH and CDR2 LQKENI come from the germline V gene. This CDR3 is CASSPRTASGTGELFF. The CDR3 bases are TGTGCCAGCTCACCGAGGACAGCTTCGGGGACCGGGGAGCTGTTTTTT.

The V gene is TRBV5-1, the J gene TRBJ1-2; D perhaps matches TRBD1 (5 bases). CDR1 is SGHRS, CDR2 YFSETQ, per germline. Trimming stripped 0 bases from V and 4 bases from J, with 16 bases between. This CDR3 is built from 16 residues. The CDR3 DNA is TGCGCCAGCAGCTTGGCACCCAGAGACAGCTTCTATGGCTACACCTTC. Protein sequence: CASSLAPRDSFYGYTF. The whole variable domain, filled in from reference TRBV5-1 and TRBJ1-2, reads KAGVTQTPRYLIKTRGQQVTLSCSPISGHRSVSWYQQTPGQGLQFLFEYFSETQRNKGNFPGRFSGRQFSNSRSEMNVSTLELGDSALYLCASSLAPRDSFYGYTFGSGTRLTVV.